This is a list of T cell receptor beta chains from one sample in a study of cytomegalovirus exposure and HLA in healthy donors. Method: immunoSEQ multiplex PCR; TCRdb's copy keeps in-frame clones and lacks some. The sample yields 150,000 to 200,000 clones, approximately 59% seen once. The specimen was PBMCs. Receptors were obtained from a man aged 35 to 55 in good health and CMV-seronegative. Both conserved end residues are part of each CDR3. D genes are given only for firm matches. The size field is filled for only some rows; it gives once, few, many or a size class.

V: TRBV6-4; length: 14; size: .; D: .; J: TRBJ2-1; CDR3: CASSRTVAYNEQFF; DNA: TGTGCCAGCAGTCGGACAGTAGCCTACAATGAGCAGTTCTTC
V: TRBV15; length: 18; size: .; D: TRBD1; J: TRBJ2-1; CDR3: CATSRDPLGTGEGNEQFF; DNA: TGTGCCACCAGCAGAGACCCACTAGGGACAGGGGAGGGCAATGAGCAGTTCTTC
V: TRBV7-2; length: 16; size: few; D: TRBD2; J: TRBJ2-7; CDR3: CASSSRLAGGPYEQYF; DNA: TGTGCCAGCAGCTCCAGACTAGCGGGAGGGCCTTACGAGCAGTACTTC
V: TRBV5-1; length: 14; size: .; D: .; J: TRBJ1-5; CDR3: CASSPTGPNQPQHF; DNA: TGCGCCAGCAGTCCTACAGGGCCTAATCAGCCCCAGCATTTT
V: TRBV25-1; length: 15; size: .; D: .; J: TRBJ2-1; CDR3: CASSESGGPYNEQFF; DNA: TGTGCCAGCAGTGAATCGGGGGGCCCGTACAATGAGCAGTTCTTC
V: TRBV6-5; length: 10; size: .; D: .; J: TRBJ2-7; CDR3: CATTRGEQYF; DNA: TGTGCCACCACTCGTGGCGAGCAGTACTTC
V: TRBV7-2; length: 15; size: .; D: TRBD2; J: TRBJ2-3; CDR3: CASSPTLAGTDTQYF; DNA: TGTGCCAGCAGCCCCACACTAGCGGGGACAGATACGCAGTATTTT
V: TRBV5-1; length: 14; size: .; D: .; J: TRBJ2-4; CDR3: CASSLEGEWGLQYF; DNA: TGCGCCAGCAGCTTGGAGGGGGAATGGGGCCTTCAGTACTTC
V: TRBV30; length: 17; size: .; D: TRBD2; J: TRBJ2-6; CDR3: CAWSVARTSPGANVLTF; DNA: TGTGCCTGGAGTGTTGCCAGGACTAGCCCGGGGGCCAACGTCCTGACTTTC
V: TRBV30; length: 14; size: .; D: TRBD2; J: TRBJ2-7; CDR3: CAWSDYGGTYEQYF; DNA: TGTGCCTGGAGTGATTACGGGGGGACCTACGAGCAGTACTTC
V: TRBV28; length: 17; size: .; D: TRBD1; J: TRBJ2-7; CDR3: CASSLVPRQGIPYEQYF; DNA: TGTGCCAGCAGTCTGGTCCCGCGACAGGGCATTCCCTACGAGCAGTACTTC
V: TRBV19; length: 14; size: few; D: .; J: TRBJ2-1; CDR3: CASSALERNNEQFF; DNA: TGTGCCAGTAGTGCCCTAGAACGAAACAATGAGCAGTTCTTC
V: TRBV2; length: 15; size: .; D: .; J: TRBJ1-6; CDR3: CASSENRPNNSPLHF; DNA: TGTGCCAGCAGTGAAAACAGGCCCAATAATTCACCCCTCCACTTT
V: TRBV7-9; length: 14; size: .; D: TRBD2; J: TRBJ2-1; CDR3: CASSPGLAGNEQFF; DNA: TGTGCCAGCAGCCCGGGACTAGCTGGCAATGAGCAGTTCTTC
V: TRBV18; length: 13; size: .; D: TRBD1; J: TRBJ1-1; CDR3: CASSSYRGTEAFF; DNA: TGTGCCAGCTCATCCTACAGGGGCACTGAAGCTTTCTTT
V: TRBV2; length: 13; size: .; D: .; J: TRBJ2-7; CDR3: CASSEDSSYEQYF; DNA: TGTGCCAGCAGTGAAGACAGCTCCTACGAGCAGTACTTC
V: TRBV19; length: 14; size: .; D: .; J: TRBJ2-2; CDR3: CATAQDRDTGELFF; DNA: TGTGCCACTGCCCAGGACAGAGACACCGGGGAGCTGTTTTTT
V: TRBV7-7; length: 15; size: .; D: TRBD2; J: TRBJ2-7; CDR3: CASSLISAGEDEQYF; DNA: TGTGCTAGCAGCTTAATCTCGGCGGGAGAGGACGAGCAGTACTTC
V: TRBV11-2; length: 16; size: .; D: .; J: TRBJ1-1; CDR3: CASSPFREGLNTEAFF; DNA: TGTGCCAGCAGCCCCTTCCGGGAGGGCCTGAACACTGAAGCTTTCTTT
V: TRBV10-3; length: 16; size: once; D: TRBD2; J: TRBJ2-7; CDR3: CAISAGLAGGQDEQYF; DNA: TGTGCCATCAGTGCTGGACTAGCGGGGGGGCAGGACGAGCAGTACTTC
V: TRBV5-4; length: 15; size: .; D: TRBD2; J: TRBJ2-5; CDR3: CASSLIAGGRETQYF; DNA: TGTGCCAGCAGCTTGATAGCGGGGGGGCGAGAGACCCAGTACTTC
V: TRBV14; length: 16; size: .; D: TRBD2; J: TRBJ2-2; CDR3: CASSLRLAQGTGELFF; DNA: TGTGCCAGCAGCCTACGACTAGCGCAGGGCACCGGGGAGCTGTTTTTT
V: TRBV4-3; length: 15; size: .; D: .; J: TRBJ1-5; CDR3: CASSQDSQAGQPQHF; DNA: TGCGCCAGCAGCCAAGATTCCCAGGCAGGACAGCCCCAGCATTTT
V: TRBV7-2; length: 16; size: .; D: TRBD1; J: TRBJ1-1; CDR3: CASSKRAGQLNTEAFF; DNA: TGTGCCAGCAGCAAAAGGGCGGGACAGCTGAACACTGAAGCTTTCTTT
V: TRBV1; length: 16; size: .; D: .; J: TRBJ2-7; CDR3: CTSSHRGQIPSYEQYF; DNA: TGCACCAGCAGCCATCGGGGACAGATCCCCTCCTACGAGCAGTACTTC
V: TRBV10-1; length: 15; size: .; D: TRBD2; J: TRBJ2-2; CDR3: CAGRRAGENTGELFF; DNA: TGCGCCGGACGCCGAGCGGGAGAGAACACCGGGGAGCTGTTTTTT
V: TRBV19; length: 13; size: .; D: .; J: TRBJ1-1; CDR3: CASPPPGNTEAFF; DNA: TGTGCCAGTCCCCCCCCAGGGAACACTGAAGCTTTCTTT
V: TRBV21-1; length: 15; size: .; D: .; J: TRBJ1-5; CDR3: CASSIPGKSNQPQHF; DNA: TGTGCCAGCAGCATTCCGGGTAAGAGCAATCAGCCCCAGCATTTT
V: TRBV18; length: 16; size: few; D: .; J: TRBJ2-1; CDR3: CASSPHPGANPNEQFF; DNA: TGTGCCAGCTCACCTCATCCAGGGGCAAACCCGAATGAGCAGTTCTTC
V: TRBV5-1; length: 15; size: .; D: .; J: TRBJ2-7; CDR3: CASSLSGLGTSEQYF; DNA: TGCGCCAGCAGCCTTAGCGGACTCGGGACCAGCGAGCAGTACTTC
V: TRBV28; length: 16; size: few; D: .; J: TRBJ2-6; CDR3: CASSRESSSGANVLTF; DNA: TGTGCCAGCAGCAGGGAATCGAGCTCTGGGGCCAACGTCCTGACTTTC
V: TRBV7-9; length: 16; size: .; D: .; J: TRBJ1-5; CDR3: CASSFVQGYSNQPQHF; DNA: TGTGCCAGCAGCTTTGTGCAGGGTTATAGCAATCAGCCCCAGCATTTT
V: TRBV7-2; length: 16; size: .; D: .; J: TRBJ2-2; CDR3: CASSLAASVNTGELFF; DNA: TGTGCCAGCAGCTTAGCCGCGAGTGTTAACACCGGGGAGCTGTTTTTT
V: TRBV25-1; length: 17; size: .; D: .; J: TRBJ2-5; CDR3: CASSLWGTGRAQETQYF; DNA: TGTGCCAGCAGTCTTTGGGGTACCGGGAGAGCACAAGAGACCCAGTACTTC
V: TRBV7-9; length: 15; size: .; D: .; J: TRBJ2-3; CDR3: CSRNRQLTLSDTQYF; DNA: TGTTCCCGAAACCGCCAGCTGACTCTTTCAGATACGCAGTATTTT